Each of the 16 T cell receptor beta chains below was sequenced from the same sample in a study of blood T cell repertoires in COVID-19. Here immunoSEQ multiplex PCR was the method, and the copy in TCRdb shows in-frame clones only, minus some. The repertoire holds roughly 100,000 clones, with 70% to 90% as singletons. The sample consisted of peripheral blood. Receptors originate from a man over 45 with active or convalescent COVID-19.

V usage is TRBV28 and J usage is TRBJ1-2, with 11 bases matching TRBD1. Per the germline V gene, CDR1 is MDHEN and CDR2 is SYDVKM. V gave up 6 bases and J gave up 6 bases; unmatched junction bases: 9. There are 15 residues in the CDR3. The CDR3 DNA reads as TGTGCCAGCAGGCCCGAGGGACAGGGGGACGATGGCTACACCTTC. As protein: CASRPEGQGDDGYTF.

The chain is built from TRBV6-6 and TRBJ1-2; D is undetermined. V dropped 2 bases and J dropped 4 bases, with 8 bases sitting between them. Germline CDR1 is MNHNY and CDR2 is SVGAGI (reference sequence). The CDR3 consists of 13 residues. In nucleotides, the CDR3 is TGTGCCAGCAGTTACGGGCAGTCCTATGGCTACACCTTC. Translated: CASSYGQSYGYTF.

V is TRBV10-3 and J is TRBJ1-2, with a tentative D call TRBD1 (6 bases). The CDR3 is 14 residues long. The ends were cut back, 2 bases at V and 4 bases at J, with 11 bases in the middle. CDR1 and CDR2 from the germline V gene are ENHRY and SYGVKD. This CDR3 reads CAISEAGGAYGYTF. The CDR3 region has the DNA TGTGCCATCAGTGAGGCTGGGGGGGCCTATGGCTACACCTTC.

The V and J genes are TRBV2 and TRBJ2-1, with TRBD1 matching 9 bases. This CDR3 comprises 13 residues. V lost 6 bases to trimming and J lost 7 bases; unmatched junction nucleotides: 4. CDR1 and CDR2 (germline): SNHLY, FYNNEI. CDR3 nucleotide sequence: TGTGCCAGCAGGGGGACAGGGCTGAATGAGCAGTTCTTC. Protein: CASRGTGLNEQFF.

The V call is TRBV7-2, the J call TRBJ2-7; no clear D. This CDR3 has 15 amino acids. The V end was cut by 1 base, the J end by 5 bases, with 15 bases between. The germline gives CDR1 SGHTA, CDR2 FQGNSA. This CDR3 reads CASSLVRPVEDEQYV. CDR3 nucleotides: TGTGCCAGCAGCTTAGTGCGGCCCGTTGAGGACGAGCAGTACGTC.

This chain uses TRBV24-1 with TRBJ1-5; 8 bases agree with TRBD1. The junction had 4 bases not matched to a gene; V was cut back by 3 bases and J by 7 bases. Germline V lookup: CDR1 KGHDR, CDR2 SFDVKD. The CDR3 has 14 residues. CDR3 sequence (DNA): TGTGCCACCAGTGATCCTTCAGGGGGCCAGCCCCAGCATTTT. Amino acids: CATSDPSGGQPQHF.

The chain joins TRBV2 to TRBJ2-1; D is unresolved. V was clipped by 0 bases and J by 3 bases, with 12 bases between them. The germline V gene encodes CDR1 SNHLY and CDR2 FYNNEI. The CDR3 runs to 16 residues. The CDR3 is CASSEALRQVYNEQFF. The CDR3 DNA is TGTGCCAGCAGTGAAGCGCTTAGGCAGGTCTACAATGAGCAGTTCTTC.

V usage is TRBV7-9 and J usage is TRBJ1-4; D is unresolved. The length of the CDR3 is 15 residues. CDR1 is SEHNR, CDR2 FQNEAQ, per germline (reference sequence). Trimming took off 0 bases at V and 2 bases at J, with 7 bases between the two ends. The CDR3 protein is CASSLAAHTNEKLFF. The CDR3 DNA follows: TGTGCCAGCAGCTTAGCAGCCCATACTAATGAAAAACTGTTTTTT.

The V call is TRBV7-9, the J call TRBJ2-3, with 8 bases that match TRBD1. This CDR3 has 14 residues. J lost 3 bases, V lost 8 bases, and 7 bases had no gene match. The germline gives CDR1 SEHNR, CDR2 FQNEAQ (reference sequence). CDR3 bases: TGTGCCAGCGGATACAGGGGGTCGACAGATACGCAGTATTTT. Translated: CASGYRGSTDTQYF.

This rearrangement joins TRBV11-3 to TRBJ2-1; 13 nucleotides align to TRBD2. The CDR3 totals 16 residues. V lost 5 bases and J lost 6; bases outside the gene matches: 7. Germline CDR1 reads SGHNT; CDR2 reads YENEEA. The CDR3 is CASSTGTSGDINEQFF. The CDR3 nucleotides are TGTGCCAGCAGCACCGGGACTAGCGGGGATATCAATGAGCAGTTCTTC. Based on the CDR3 plus reference TRBV11-3 and TRBJ2-1, the full variable domain is EAGVVQSPRYKIIEKKQPVAFWCNPISGHNTLYWYLQNLGQGPELLIRYENEEAVDDSQLPKDRFSAERLKGVDSTLKIQPAELGDSAVYLCASSTGTSGDINEQFFGPGTRLTVL.

V usage is TRBV11-2 and J usage is TRBJ2-1; TRBD1 matches at 11 bases. Trimming cost V 5 bases and J 7 bases; bases outside gene matches: 7. CDR1 and CDR2 (germline): SGHAT, FQNNGV. The CDR3 runs to 15 residues. CDR3 sequence: CASSPRDRGGNEQFF. The CDR3 nucleotides are TGTGCCAGCAGCCCCCGGGACAGGGGGGGGAATGAGCAGTTCTTC.

This chain uses TRBV28 with TRBJ2-7; 12 bases agree with TRBD2. V dropped 5 bases and J dropped 5; count of bases not matched to a gene: 13. This CDR3 spans 17 amino acids. Germline V gives CDR1 MDHEN, CDR2 SYDVKM. CDR3 sequence: CASSAPGLAGGRDEQYV. In nucleotides, the CDR3 is TGTGCCAGCAGTGCCCCGGGGCTAGCGGGGGGGCGGGACGAGCAGTACGTC.

CDR3 sequence: CASSLGAVDQPQHF. The CDR3 DNA is TGCGCCAGCAGCTTGGGGGCAGTCGATCAGCCCCAGCATTTT. The chain couples TRBV5-1 to TRBJ1-5; unclear D gene. Trimming pared 0 bases from V and 5 bases from J, leaving 9 bases between. The germline gives CDR1 SGHRS, CDR2 YFSETQ. This CDR3 comprises 14 residues.

Of note for this clone: Other DNA sequences within the sample encode an identical CDR3. The CDR3 protein is CASSSGGNTDTQYF. CDR3 DNA: TGTGCCAGCAGCTCAGGGGGCAACACAGATACGCAGTATTTT. This chain links TRBV6-5 with TRBJ2-3, with 8 nucleotides matching TRBD1. V trimming: 6 bases; J trimming: 2 bases; junction bases outside the gene matches: 4. This CDR3 has 14 amino acids. The germline gives CDR1 MNHEY, CDR2 SVGAGI.

The chain carries TRBV7-2 and TRBJ2-2, with TRBD1 as a possible D gene (5 bases). Trimming removed 5 bases from V and 0 bases from J, with 10 bases in between. CDR3 length equals 15 residues. Per the germline V gene, CDR1 is SGHTA and CDR2 is FQGNSA. CDR3 in amino acids: CASSIQDPNTGELFF. CDR3 in DNA: TGTGCCAGCAGCATACAGGACCCGAACACCGGGGAGCTGTTTTTT.

This clone was seen a handful of times. The genes are TRBV2 and TRBJ2-7; D gene ambiguous. CDR1 and CDR2 from the germline V gene are SNHLY and FYNNEI. The V and J ends lost 7 bases and 0 bases respectively, with 10 bases between them. The CDR3 runs to 13 residues. CDR3 sequence: CASTGSGSYEQYF. CDR3 coding DNA: TGTGCCAGCACAGGTTCCGGCTCCTACGAGCAGTACTTC.